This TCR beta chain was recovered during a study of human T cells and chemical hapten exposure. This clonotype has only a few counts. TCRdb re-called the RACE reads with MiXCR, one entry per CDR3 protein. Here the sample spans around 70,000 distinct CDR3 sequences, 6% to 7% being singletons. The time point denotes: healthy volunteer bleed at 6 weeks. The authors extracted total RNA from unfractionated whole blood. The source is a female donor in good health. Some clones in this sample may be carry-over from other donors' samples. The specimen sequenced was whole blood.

In nucleotides, the CDR3 is TGCGCCAGCAGCAGCAGCGGAACCTACGAGCAGTACTTC. Residues: CASSSSGTYEQYF. The chain carries TRBV5-1 and TRBJ2-7, with a weak D call TRBD2 (5 bases). CDR1 is SGHRS, CDR2 YFSETQ, per germline. The CDR3 runs 13 residues. Between the trimmed V and J ends, which lost 4 bases and 2 bases, there was a span of 10 bases.